This TCR beta chain originates from a study of immune evolution from preneoplasia to lung adenocarcinoma. The assay was immunoSEQ multiplex PCR, and TCRdb's table has in-frame clones only and misses some. Of about 5,000 clones listed, about 85% are singletons. Patient tissue came from resections in Japan or China, 2014–2017. Between the trimmed V and J ends, which lost 6 bases and 7 bases, there was a span of 18 bases. Germline V CDR1 and CDR2: MDHEN, SYDVKM. The CDR3 totals 14 residues. This chain connects TRBV28 to TRBJ1-2; D not resolved. Material for sequencing was FFPE adjacent normal lung tissue. The source of this sequence is a donor at least 70 years old with lung adenocarcinoma. The CDR3 is CASRSRLPGGGYTF. Here the CDR3 DNA reads TGTGCCAGCAGGTCCCGCCTCCCGGGCGGTGGCTACACCTTC.